The clone carrying this T cell receptor (beta chain) was observed once. Other DNA variants within this sample encode the same CDR3. The method was immunoSEQ multiplex PCR; TCRdb's version includes in-frame clones alone and lacks a portion of them. Seen here are more than 50,000 clones, 75% to 90% observed once, and the top ten hold 2% to 2.5%. The sample originates from a study of OX40 agonist ivuxolimab in advanced cancers. Germline-derived CDR1 and CDR2 are ENHRY and SYGVKD. This CDR3 is built from 12 residues. V was pared by 2 bases and J by 5 bases, with 5 bases between. This clonotype was sampled from an adult with an advanced solid tumor such as melanoma, head and neck, liver or kidney cancer. This specimen consisted of CD4+ or CD8+ T cells sorted from blood, obtained in a trial of the OX40 agonist ivuxolimab. The chain recombines TRBV10-3 with TRBJ2-3; D is ambiguous. Written as DNA, the CDR3 is TGTGCCATCAGTGAGACTGAAGATACGCAGTATTTT. Translated: CAISETEDTQYF.